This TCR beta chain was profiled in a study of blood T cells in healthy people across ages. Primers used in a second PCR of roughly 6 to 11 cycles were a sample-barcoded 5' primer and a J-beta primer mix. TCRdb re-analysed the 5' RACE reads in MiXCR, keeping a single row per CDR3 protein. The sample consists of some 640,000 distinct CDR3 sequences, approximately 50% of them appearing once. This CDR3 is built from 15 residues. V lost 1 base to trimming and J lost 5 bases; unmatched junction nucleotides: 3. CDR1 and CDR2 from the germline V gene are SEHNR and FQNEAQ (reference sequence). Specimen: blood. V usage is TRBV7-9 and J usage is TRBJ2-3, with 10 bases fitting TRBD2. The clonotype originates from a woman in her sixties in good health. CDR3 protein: CASSLELAGRDTQYF. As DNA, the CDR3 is TGTGCCAGCAGCTTAGAACTAGCGGGAAGAGATACGCAGTATTTT.